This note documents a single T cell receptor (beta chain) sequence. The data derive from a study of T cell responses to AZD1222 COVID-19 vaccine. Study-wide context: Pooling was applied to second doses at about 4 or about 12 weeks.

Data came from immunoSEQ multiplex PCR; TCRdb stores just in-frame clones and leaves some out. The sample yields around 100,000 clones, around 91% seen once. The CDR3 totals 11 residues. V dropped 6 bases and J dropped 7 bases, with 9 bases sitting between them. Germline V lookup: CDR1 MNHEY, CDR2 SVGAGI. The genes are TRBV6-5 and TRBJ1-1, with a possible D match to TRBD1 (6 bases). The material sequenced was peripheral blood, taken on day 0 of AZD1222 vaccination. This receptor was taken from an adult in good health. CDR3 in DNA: TGTGCCAGCAGAGGGGGACATGAAGCTTTCTTT. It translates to CASRGGHEAFF.